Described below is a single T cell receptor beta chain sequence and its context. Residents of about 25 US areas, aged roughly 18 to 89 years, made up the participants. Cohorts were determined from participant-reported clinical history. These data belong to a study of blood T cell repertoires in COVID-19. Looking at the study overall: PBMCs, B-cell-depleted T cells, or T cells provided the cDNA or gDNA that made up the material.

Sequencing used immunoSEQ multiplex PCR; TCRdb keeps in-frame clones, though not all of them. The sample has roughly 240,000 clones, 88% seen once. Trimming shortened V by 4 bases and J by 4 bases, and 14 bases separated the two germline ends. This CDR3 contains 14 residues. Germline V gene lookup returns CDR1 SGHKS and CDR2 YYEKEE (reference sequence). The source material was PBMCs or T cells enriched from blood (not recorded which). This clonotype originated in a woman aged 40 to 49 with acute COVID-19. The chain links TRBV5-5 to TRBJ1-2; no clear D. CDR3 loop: CASSDGLISYGYTF. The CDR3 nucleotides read TGTGCCAGCAGCGATGGACTGATTTCCTATGGCTACACCTTC. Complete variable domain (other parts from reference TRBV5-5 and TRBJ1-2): DAGVTQSPTHLIKTRGQQVTLRCSPISGHKSVSWYQQVLGQGPQFIFQYYEKEERGRGNFPDRFSARQFPNYSSELNVNALLLGDSALYLCASSDGLISYGYTFGSGTRLTVV.